This is a list of T cell receptor beta chains from one sample in a study of post-analysis software for immune sequencing data. MiXCR was run by TCRdb on the PCR reads, yielding one entry per CDR3 protein. The sample has 350,000 to 500,000 distinct CDR3 sequences; approximately 38% are singletons. Sequencing was carried out using blood. These receptor sequences come from a girl aged 2 to 10 with multiple sclerosis. Each CDR3 is given without its conserved first and last residue. A D gene is named only where the DNA matches it firmly. Clone size appears in some rows only: once, few, many, or a class for an expanded clone.

CDR3,V,J,size,D
ASSPLRQGGTDTQY,TRBV28,TRBJ2-3,-,TRBD1
SARDGLAGVADTQY,TRBV20-1,TRBJ2-3,few,TRBD2
ASSPYDRASLLGYNEQF,TRBV14,TRBJ2-1,few,TRBD1
ASSLVGRAAGEQY,TRBV12-3/TRBV12-4,TRBJ2-7,-,-
ASSTGTGVYEQY,TRBV5-6,TRBJ2-7,once,TRBD1
SARWAATNEKLF,TRBV20-1,TRBJ1-4,-,-
ASSSPGVPSSYNEQF,TRBV7-9,TRBJ2-1,-,-
ASSSGVLAGGKNIQY,TRBV5-1,TRBJ2-4,-,TRBD2
ASRGDPGANVLT,TRBV19,TRBJ2-6,-,-
ATMGGRNTEAF,TRBV24-1,TRBJ1-1,-,-
ASSLGAGVYNEQF,TRBV7-9,TRBJ2-1,-,TRBD2
ASSPGGGSSYEQY,TRBV18,TRBJ2-7,many,-
ASSSGQRGFHYGYT,TRBV5-1,TRBJ1-2,few,-
ASSVAQGTTYEQY,TRBV9,TRBJ2-7,-,TRBD1
ASTGGEIYEQY,TRBV12-3/TRBV12-4,TRBJ2-7,-,TRBD2
SARARGAEY,TRBV20-1,TRBJ2-5,few,-
ASSFWGADRGYT,TRBV12-3/TRBV12-4,TRBJ1-2,-,-
ASSLISRETQY,TRBV7-2,TRBJ2-5,few,-
SASDRYRGRGTEAF,TRBV20-1,TRBJ1-1,-,TRBD1
ASSLGDRSYNEQF,TRBV7-2,TRBJ2-1,few,TRBD1
ASSLVRVVGNEQF,TRBV7-8,TRBJ2-1,-,-
ASRTPGAGYNEQF,TRBV28,TRBJ2-1,-,-
SASRPQGLEQY,TRBV20-1,TRBJ2-7,-,-
ASSHSDREQPQH,TRBV2,TRBJ1-5,-,TRBD1
ASSLGGGEDTQY,TRBV7-9,TRBJ2-3,-,-
ASSYSWVRTGANVLT,TRBV6-2/TRBV6-3,TRBJ2-6,-,-
ASRGVGNEQF,TRBV7-2,TRBJ2-1,few,-
SVEARGLRETQY,TRBV29-1,-,few,TRBD1
ASSLGGKNYEQY,TRBV12-3/TRBV12-4,TRBJ2-7,-,-
AWSVGGGYT,TRBV30,TRBJ1-2,-,-
ATSRDWLAVSDSSTDTQY,TRBV15,TRBJ2-3,few,TRBD2
SAPRALAGGNEQF,TRBV20-1,TRBJ2-1,few,TRBD2
ASSSRDRTQETQY,TRBV7-9,TRBJ2-5,-,TRBD1
ASSQGTSGDNEQF,TRBV4-2,TRBJ2-1,-,TRBD2
ASSLGYGGTYYEQY,TRBV7-2,TRBJ2-7,-,-
ASSIGGGRSPLH,TRBV12-3/TRBV12-4,TRBJ1-6,-,-
ASGPGGWSTDTQY,TRBV7-3,TRBJ2-3,-,TRBD2
SARDYHGESYNEQF,TRBV20-1,TRBJ2-1,-,-
ASSSPHTGVNEQF,TRBV28,TRBJ2-1,few,TRBD1
SARDPQGGRNNEQF,TRBV20-1,TRBJ2-1,-,-
ASRQSKQGTGELF,TRBV6-2/TRBV6-3,TRBJ2-2,-,-
SAREAGGDGYT,TRBV20-1,TRBJ1-2,-,-
ASSLDPWQGFYGYT,TRBV11-2,TRBJ1-2,few,-
SVESGLAGQEQF,TRBV29-1,TRBJ2-1,few,TRBD2
SVARETQY,TRBV29-1,TRBJ2-5,few,-
SARDRAGYEQY,TRBV20-1,-,once,-
ASSLFGTREPRPYEQY,TRBV5-1,TRBJ2-7,-,TRBD2
SAPEGGKSTDTQY,TRBV20-1,TRBJ2-3,few,-
ASNEATGTSLSNEQF,TRBV11-1,TRBJ2-1,-,TRBD2
ASSQDKTGEQY,TRBV14,-,-,-
AGSPTSALAQF,TRBV5-6,TRBJ2-1,-,TRBD2
AIRQDVMNTEAF,TRBV10-3,TRBJ1-1,once,-
ASSLVRGGGRVETQY,TRBV5-1,TRBJ2-5,-,-
ASSPDRGSYNEQF,TRBV12-3/TRBV12-4,TRBJ2-1,few,TRBD1
ASSPVGASGYT,TRBV14,TRBJ1-2,-,-